The clone carrying this TCR beta chain was counted a single time. The PCR made use of 60 Vbeta and 13 Jbeta primers. Sequencing used immunoSEQ multiplex PCR; TCRdb keeps in-frame clones, though not all of them. The top ten hold less than 5% of the sample, which has approximately 110,000 clones, around 75% seen once. This record belongs to a study of cytomegalovirus exposure and HLA in healthy donors. This CDR3 is 12 amino acids long. Germline CDR1 and CDR2: SQVTM and ANQGSEA. Trimming shortened V by 1 base and J by 6 bases, and 7 bases separated the two germline ends. The sample was PBMCs. V gene TRBV29-1 combines with J gene TRBJ1-3; no reliable D call. The sequence was obtained from a man aged 55-75 years in good health and CMV-seropositive. CDR3 sequence (DNA): TGCAGCGTTGAAGCGCGCGTAAACACCATATATTTT. Its translation: CSVEARVNTIYF. Variable domain in full (rest from reference TRBV29-1 and TRBJ1-3): SAVISQKPSRDICQRGTSLTIQCQVDSQVTMMFWYRQQPGQSLTLIATANQGSEATYESGFVIDKFPISRPNLTFSTLTVSNMSPEDSSIYLCSVEARVNTIYFGEGSWLTVV.